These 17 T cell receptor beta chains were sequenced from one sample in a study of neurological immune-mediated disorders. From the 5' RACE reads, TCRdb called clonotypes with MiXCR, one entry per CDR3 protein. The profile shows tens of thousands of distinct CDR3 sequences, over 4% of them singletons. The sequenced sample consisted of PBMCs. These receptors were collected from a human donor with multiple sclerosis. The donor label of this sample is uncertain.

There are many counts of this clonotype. Here the CDR3 DNA reads TGCGCCAGCATCGGCGGGGGGATTGCAGATACGCAGTATTTT. Encoded protein: CASIGGGIADTQYF. The genes are TRBV5-1 and TRBJ2-3; 8 bases match TRBD2. Losses at the gene ends were 6 bases for V and 4 bases for J; bases not matched to a gene: 7. The germline V gene has CDR1 SGHRS and CDR2 YFSETQ. The CDR3 spans 14 residues.

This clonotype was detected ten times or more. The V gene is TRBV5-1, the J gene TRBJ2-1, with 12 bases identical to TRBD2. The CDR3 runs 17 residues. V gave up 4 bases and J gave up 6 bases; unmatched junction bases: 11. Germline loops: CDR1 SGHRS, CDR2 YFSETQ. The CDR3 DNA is TGCGCCAGCAGCCCAAACCCTAGCGGGGGGGCTGTCAATGAGCAGTTCTTC. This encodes CASSPNPSGGAVNEQFF.

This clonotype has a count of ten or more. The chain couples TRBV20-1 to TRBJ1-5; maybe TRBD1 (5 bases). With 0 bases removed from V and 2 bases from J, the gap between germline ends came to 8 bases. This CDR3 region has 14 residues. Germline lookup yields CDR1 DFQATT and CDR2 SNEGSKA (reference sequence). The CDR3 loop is CSARDRGGNQPQHF. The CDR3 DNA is TGCAGTGCTAGAGATCGGGGGGGCAATCAGCCCCAGCATTTT.

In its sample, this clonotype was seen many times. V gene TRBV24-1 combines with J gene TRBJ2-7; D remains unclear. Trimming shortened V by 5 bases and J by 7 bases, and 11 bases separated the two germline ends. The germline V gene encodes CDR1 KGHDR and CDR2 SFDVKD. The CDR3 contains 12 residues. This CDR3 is CATSVPMGEQYF. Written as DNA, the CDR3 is TGTGCCACCAGTGTCCCGATGGGAGAGCAGTACTTC.

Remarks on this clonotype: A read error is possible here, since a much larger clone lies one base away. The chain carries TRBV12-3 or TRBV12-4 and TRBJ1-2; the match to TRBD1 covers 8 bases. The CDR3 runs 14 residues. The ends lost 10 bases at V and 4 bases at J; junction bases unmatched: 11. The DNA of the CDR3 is TGTGCCAACCATTTCGCAGGGGGCGGCTATGGCTACACCTTC. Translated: CANHFAGGGYGYTF.

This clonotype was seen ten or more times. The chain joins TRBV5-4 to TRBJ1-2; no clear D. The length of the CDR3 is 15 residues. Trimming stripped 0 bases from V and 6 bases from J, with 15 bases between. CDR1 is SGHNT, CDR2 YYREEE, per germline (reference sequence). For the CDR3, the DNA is TGTGCCAGCAGCTTGGGAAACGGATTTCTCCATGGCTACACCTTC. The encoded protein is CASSLGNGFLHGYTF.

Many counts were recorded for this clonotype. The chain's CDR3 is CSARASGEGDTQYF. The CDR3 DNA is TGCAGTGCTAGAGCTAGCGGGGAGGGAGATACGCAGTATTTT. The chain is built from TRBV20-1 and TRBJ2-3; TRBD2 aligns across 9 bases. V was pared by 1 base and J by 5 bases, with 4 bases of the junction left unmatched. The V gene's germline CDR1 is DFQATT and CDR2 SNEGSKA (reference sequence). This CDR3 is built from 14 residues.

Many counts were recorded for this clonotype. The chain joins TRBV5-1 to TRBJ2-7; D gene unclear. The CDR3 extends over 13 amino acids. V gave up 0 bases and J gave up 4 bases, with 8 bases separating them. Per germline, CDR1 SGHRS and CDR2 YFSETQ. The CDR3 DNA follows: TGCGCCAGCAGCTTGGGTTTCGGGTACGAGCAGTACTTC. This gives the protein CASSLGFGYEQYF.

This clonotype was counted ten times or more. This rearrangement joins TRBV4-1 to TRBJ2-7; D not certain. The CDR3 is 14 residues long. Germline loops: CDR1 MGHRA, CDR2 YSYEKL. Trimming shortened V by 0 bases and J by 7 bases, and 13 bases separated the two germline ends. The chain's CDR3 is CASSQEGGTVEQYF. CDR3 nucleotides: TGCGCCAGCAGCCAAGAAGGCGGAACCGTAGAGCAGTACTTC.

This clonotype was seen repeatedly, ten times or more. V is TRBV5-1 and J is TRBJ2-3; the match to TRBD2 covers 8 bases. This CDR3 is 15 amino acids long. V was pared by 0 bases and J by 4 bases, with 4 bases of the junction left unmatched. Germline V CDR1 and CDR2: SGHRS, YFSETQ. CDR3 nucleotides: TGCGCCAGCAGCTTGGACGGGGGGGGTGCAGATACGCAGTATTTT. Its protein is CASSLDGGGADTQYF.

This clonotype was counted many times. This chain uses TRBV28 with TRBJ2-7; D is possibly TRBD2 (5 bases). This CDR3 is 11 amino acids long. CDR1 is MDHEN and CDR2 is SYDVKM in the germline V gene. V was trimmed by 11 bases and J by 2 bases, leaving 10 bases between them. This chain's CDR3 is CALSAAYEQYF. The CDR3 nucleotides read TGTGCCCTCTCAGCGGCCTACGAGCAGTACTTC.

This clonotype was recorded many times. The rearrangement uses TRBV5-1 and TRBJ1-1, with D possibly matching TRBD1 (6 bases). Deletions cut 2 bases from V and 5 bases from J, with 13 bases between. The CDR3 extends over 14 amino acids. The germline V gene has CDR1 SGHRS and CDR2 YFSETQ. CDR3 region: CASSFIPGDTEAFF. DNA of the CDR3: TGCGCCAGCAGCTTTATTCCAGGGGATACTGAAGCTTTCTTT.

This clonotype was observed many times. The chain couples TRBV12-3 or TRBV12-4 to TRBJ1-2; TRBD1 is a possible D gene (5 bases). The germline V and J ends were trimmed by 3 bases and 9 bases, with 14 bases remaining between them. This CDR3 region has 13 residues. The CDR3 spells CASSFSGALSYTF. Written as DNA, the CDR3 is TGTGCCAGCAGTTTCTCTGGGGCGCTGAGCTACACCTTC.

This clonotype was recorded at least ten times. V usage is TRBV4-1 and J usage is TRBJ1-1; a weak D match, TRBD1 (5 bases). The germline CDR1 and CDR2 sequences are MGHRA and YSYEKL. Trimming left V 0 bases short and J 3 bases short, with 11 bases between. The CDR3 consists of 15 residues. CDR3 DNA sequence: TGCGCCAGCAGCCAAGAGGGGGAGGGAGACACTGAAGCTTTCTTT. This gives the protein CASSQEGEGDTEAFF.

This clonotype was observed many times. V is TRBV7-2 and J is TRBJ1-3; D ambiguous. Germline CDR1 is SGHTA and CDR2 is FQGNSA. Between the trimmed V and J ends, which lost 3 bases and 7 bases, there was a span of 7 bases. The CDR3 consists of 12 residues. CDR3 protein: CASSLSVNTIYF. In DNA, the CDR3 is TGTGCCAGCAGCTTGAGCGTTAACACCATATATTTT.

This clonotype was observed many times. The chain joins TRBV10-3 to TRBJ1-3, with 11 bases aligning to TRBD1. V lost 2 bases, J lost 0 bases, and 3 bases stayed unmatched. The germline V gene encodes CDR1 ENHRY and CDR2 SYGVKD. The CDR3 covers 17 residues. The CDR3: CAISEGTGGISGNTIYF. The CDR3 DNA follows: TGTGCCATCAGTGAGGGGACAGGGGGGATCTCTGGAAACACCATATATTTT.

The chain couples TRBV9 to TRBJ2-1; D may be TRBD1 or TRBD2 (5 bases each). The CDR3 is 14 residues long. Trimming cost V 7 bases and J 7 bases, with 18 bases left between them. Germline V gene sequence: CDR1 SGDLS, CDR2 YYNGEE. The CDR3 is CASSEQGEYNEQFF. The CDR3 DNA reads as TGTGCCAGCTCCGAGCAGGGAGAGTATAATGAGCAGTTCTTC.